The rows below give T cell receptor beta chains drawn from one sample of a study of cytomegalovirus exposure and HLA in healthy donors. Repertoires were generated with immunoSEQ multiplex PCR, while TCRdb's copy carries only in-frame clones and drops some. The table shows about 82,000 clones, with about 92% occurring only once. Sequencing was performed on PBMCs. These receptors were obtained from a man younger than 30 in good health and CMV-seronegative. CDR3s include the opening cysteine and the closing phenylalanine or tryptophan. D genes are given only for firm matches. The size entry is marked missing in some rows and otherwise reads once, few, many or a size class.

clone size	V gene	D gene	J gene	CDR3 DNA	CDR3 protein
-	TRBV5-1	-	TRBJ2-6	TGCGCCAGCAGCTTGGGTACTGGGGCCAACGTCCTGACTTTC	CASSLGTGANVLTF
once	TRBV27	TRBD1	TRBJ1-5	TGTGCCAGCAGTCCCACCGGACAGGGAGACGATCAGCCCCAGCATTTT	CASSPTGQGDDQPQHF
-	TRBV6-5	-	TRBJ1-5	TGTGCCAGCGACATGAGCAATCAGCCCCAGCATTTT	CASDMSNQPQHF
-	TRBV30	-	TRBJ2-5	TGTGCCTGGAGTGTAGGCGGGACCCAGTACTTC	CAWSVGGTQYF
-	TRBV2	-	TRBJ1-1	TGTGCCAGCAGTGAGGGGGGAAGCACTGAAGCTTTCTTT	CASSEGGSTEAFF
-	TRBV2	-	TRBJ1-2	TGTGCCAGCAGAGTGACAGAAAGCTATGGCTACACCTTC	CASRVTESYGYTF
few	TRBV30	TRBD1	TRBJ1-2	TGTGCCTGGAGTGGGACAGGGGGACAGAATGGCTACACCTTC	CAWSGTGGQNGYTF
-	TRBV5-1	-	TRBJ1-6	TGCGCCAGCAGCCCGCTGAGGTCCGGGGGGCCCCTCCACTTT	CASSPLRSGGPLHF
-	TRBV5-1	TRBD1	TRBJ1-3	TGCGCCAGCAGCCCGGGACAGGGCACTGGAAACACCATATATTTT	CASSPGQGTGNTIYF
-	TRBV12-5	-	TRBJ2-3	TGTGCTAGCCTTGGGGCAGCCCGCAAGGATACGCAGTATTTT	CASLGAARKDTQYF
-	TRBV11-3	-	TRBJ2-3	TGTGCCAGCAGCTTAATGGCGTCAGGGTGGAGCACAGATACGCAGTATTTT	CASSLMASGWSTDTQYF
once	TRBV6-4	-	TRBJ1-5	TGTGCCAGCAGTGACTCGACTGAGGGGGAGCCCCAGCATTTT	CASSDSTEGEPQHF
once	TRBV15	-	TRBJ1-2	TGTGCCACCAGCAGAGGGTTGGCGGGAAACTATGGCTACACCTTC	CATSRGLAGNYGYTF
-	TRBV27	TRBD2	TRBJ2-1	TGTGCCAGCAGTGAGGGACTACCGTACAATGAGCAGTTCTTC	CASSEGLPYNEQFF
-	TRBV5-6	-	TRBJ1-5	TGTGCCAGCAGCCCCGGGGCGGGGGGGCTCGATCAGCCCCAGCATTTT	CASSPGAGGLDQPQHF
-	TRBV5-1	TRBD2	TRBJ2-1	TGCGCCAGCAGCCTGACTAGCGGTGCCTACAATGAGCAGTTCTTC	CASSLTSGAYNEQFF
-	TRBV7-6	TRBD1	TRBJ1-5	TGTGCCAGCAGCTCAGGGGGTGATCAGCCCCAGCATTTT	CASSSGGDQPQHF
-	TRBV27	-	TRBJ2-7	TGTGCCAGCAGTTTTCGAGGGCCCCTAGACGAGCAGTACTTC	CASSFRGPLDEQYF
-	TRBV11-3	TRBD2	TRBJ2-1	TGTGCCAGCAGCTGGTCGGGAGGACGCTACAATGAGCAGTTCTTC	CASSWSGGRYNEQFF
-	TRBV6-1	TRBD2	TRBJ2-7	TGTGCCAGCAGTGCGCTAACTAGCGGGAGGTCCTACGAGCAGTACTTC	CASSALTSGRSYEQYF
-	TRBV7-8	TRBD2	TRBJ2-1	TGTGCCAGCAGCACCACGCCTAGCGGGGGTTACAATGAGCAGTTCTTC	CASSTTPSGGYNEQFF
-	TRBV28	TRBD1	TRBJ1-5	TGTGCCAGCTCATACAGGGGACATCGGGGAAGCAATCAGCCCCAGCATTTT	CASSYRGHRGSNQPQHF
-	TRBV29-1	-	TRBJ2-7	TGCAGCGTTCGGGACATTGGGTCATACGAGCAGTACTTC	CSVRDIGSYEQYF
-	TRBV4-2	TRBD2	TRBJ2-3	TGTGCCAGCAGCCCGCTTAAATATAGCGGGAGGGCCTGGCGCACAGATACGCAGTATTTT	CASSPLKYSGRAWRTDTQYF
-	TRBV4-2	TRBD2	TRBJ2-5	TGTGCCAGCAGCCGCCACCACTCGGGACTAGCGGGGGAAGAGACCCAGTACTTC	CASSRHHSGLAGEETQYF